A single sample gave rise to the 9 T cell receptor beta chains below, sequenced in a study of control samples from healthy donors and cancer patients (dated by TCRdb to the early 2020s). The library was prepared using the immunoSEQ multiplex PCR assay. In its TCRdb copy, this immuneACCESS table keeps in-frame sequences only and misses some clones. Where compared with another copy, unresolved V genes explain less than half of these, and the others have no known cause. The sample includes roughly 95,000 clones, with approximately 93% observed a single time. Over 0.85% of the sample rests with the top ten. The sequenced material came from blood. All receptors derive from a woman aged 25-40 years in good health.

This clone came up a few times. The J gene is TRBJ1-1, the V gene TRBV29-1; D possibly corresponds to TRBD1 (5 bases). The CDR3 extends over 17 amino acids. Germline V CDR1 and CDR2: SQVTM, ANQGSEA. V dropped 6 bases and J dropped 0 bases, with 23 bases sitting between them. For the CDR3, the DNA is TGCAGCGTCCCAACCCTCTACTCCGGGACCGTGAACACTGAAGCTTTCTTT. It encodes CSVPTLYSGTVNTEAFF.

The rearrangement links TRBV11-2 to TRBJ1-6; D is undetermined. V lost 0 bases to trimming and J lost 6 bases, with 9 bases between them. Looked up from germline, CDR1 is SGHAT and CDR2 is FQNNGV. The CDR3 is made up of 15 amino acids. The CDR3 DNA follows: TGTGCCAGCAGCTTAGAGTGGACGACTAATTCACCCCTCCACTTT. It encodes CASSLEWTTNSPLHF. The full variable domain, with the rest looked up from reference TRBV11-2 and TRBJ1-6, is EAGVAQSPRYKIIEKRQSVAFWCNPISGHATLYWYQQILGQGPKLLIQFQNNGVVDDSQLPKDRFSAERLKGVDSTLKIQPAKLEDSAVYLCASSLEWTTNSPLHFGNGTRLTVT.

The J gene is TRBJ1-4, the V gene TRBV28, with D possibly TRBD1 on 6 matching bases. Trimming stripped 6 bases from V and 5 bases from J, with 13 bases between. The CDR3 has 14 amino acids. Looked up from germline, CDR1 is MDHEN and CDR2 is SYDVKM. The CDR3 sequence: CASSLRGINEKLFF. As DNA, the CDR3 is TGTGCCAGCAGCTTAAGGGGGATCAATGAAAAACTGTTTTTT.

The chain joins TRBV12-3 or TRBV12-4 to TRBJ1-2, with D possibly matching TRBD1 (5 bases). The V end was cut by 5 bases, the J end by 7 bases, with 11 bases between. The length of the CDR3 is 12 residues. The CDR3 sequence: CASSGGAGGYTF. DNA of the CDR3: TGTGCCAGCAGTGGGGGTGCCGGTGGCTACACCTTC.

This chain joins TRBV30 and TRBJ1-1; weak D call: TRBD1 (5 bases). Trimming removed 0 bases from V and 4 bases from J, with 15 bases in between. The CDR3 has 15 amino acids. Germline V gene sequence: CDR1 GTSNPN, CDR2 SVGIG (reference sequence). CDR3: CAWSVRGTVGTEAFF. As DNA, the CDR3 is TGTGCCTGGAGTGTACGCGGGACTGTGGGCACTGAAGCTTTCTTT. The full variable domain, its missing parts supplied by reference TRBV30 and TRBJ1-1, is SQTIHQWPATLVQPVGSPLSLECTVEGTSNPNLYWYRQAAGRGLQLLFYSVGIGQISSEVPQNLSASRPQDRQFILSSKKLLLSDSGFYLCAWSVRGTVGTEAFFGQGTRLTVV.

CDR3: CASMWRAGYTF. The CDR3 coding sequence is TGTGCCAGTATGTGGCGGGCTGGCTACACCTTC. The J gene is TRBJ1-2, the V gene TRBV19; D ambiguous. The CDR3 contains 11 residues. Trimming stripped 7 bases from V and 7 bases from J, with 10 bases between. In germline, CDR1 is LNHDA, CDR2 SQIVND (reference sequence).

The genes are TRBV19 and TRBJ1-1; 8 bases map to TRBD1. Unmatched junction bases numbered 13, after V lost 11 bases and J lost 8 bases. Germline CDR1 LNHDA, CDR2 SQIVND (reference sequence). The CDR3 runs to 13 residues. The CDR3 region has the DNA TGTGCCGTACAGAAACAGGGGGTGGTGGAAGCTTTCTTT. It translates to CAVQKQGVVEAFF.

V usage is TRBV30 and J usage is TRBJ1-1, with D unresolved. CDR1 GTSNPN and CDR2 SVGIG come from the germline V gene (reference sequence). This CDR3 has 11 residues. The ends were cut back, 3 bases at V and 5 bases at J, with 7 bases in the middle. This CDR3 is CAWSRGTEAFF. The CDR3 nucleotides are TGTGCCTGGAGCCGGGGAACTGAAGCTTTCTTT.

The J gene is TRBJ2-1, the V gene TRBV30, with TRBD2 matching 11 bases. The CDR3 is made up of 13 amino acids. CDR1 is GTSNPN, CDR2 SVGIG, per germline (reference sequence). V shed 5 bases, J shed 9 bases, and the junction held 6 bases outside the gene matches. As DNA, the CDR3 is TGTGCCTGGCAGACTAGCGGGATCGTTGAGCAGTTCTTC. Protein product: CAWQTSGIVEQFF.